This T cell receptor beta chain was identified during a study of CD8 T cells in Susac syndrome. V lost 1 base, J lost 9 bases, and 16 bases lay in between. Germline lookup yields CDR1 DFQATT and CDR2 SNEGSKA (reference sequence). The CDR3 extends over 14 amino acids. cDNA came from roughly 0.53 to 1 ug RNA primed by random hexamers. An immunoSEQ multiplex PCR generated amplified TCR beta CDR3 products spanning 54 Vbeta and 13 Jbeta. Via MiXCR, TCRdb re-called the immunoSEQ multiplex PCR reads, giving one row per CDR3 protein. This repertoire shows about 150,000 distinct CDR3 sequences, around 96% found once; its top ten account for about 0.17%.

The source of this sequence is a human donor with Susac syndrome. Sequencing was performed on CD4+ T cells from PBMCs. V gene TRBV20-1 combines with J gene TRBJ2-1, with TRBD1 as a possible D gene (6 bases). CDR3 region: CSARAFRDNSEQFF. CDR3 bases: TGCAGTGCTAGAGCCTTCCGGGACAACAGTGAGCAGTTCTTC.